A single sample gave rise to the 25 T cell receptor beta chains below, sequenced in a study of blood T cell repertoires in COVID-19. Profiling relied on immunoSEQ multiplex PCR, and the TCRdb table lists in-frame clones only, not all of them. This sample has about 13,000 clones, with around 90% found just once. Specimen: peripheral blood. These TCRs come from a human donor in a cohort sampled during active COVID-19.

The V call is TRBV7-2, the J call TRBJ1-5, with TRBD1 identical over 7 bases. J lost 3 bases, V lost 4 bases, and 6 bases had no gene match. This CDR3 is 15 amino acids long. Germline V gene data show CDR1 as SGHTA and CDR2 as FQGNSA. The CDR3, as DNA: TGTGCCAGCAGCTCTTTGGGACAGACCAATCAGCCCCAGCATTTT. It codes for CASSSLGQTNQPQHF.

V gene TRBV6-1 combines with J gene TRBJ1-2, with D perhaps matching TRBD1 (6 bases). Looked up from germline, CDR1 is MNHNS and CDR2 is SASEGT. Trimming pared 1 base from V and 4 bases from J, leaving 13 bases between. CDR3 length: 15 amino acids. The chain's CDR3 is CASSEGEQGTYGYTF. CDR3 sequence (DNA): TGTGCCAGCAGTGAAGGGGAACAGGGAACCTATGGCTACACCTTC.

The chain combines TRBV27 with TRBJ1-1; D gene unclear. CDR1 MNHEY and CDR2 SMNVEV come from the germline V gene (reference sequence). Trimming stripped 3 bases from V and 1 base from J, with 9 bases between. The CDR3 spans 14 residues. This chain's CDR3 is CASSFEQSNTEAFF. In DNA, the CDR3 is TGTGCCAGCAGTTTTGAACAGTCGAACACTGAAGCTTTCTTT.

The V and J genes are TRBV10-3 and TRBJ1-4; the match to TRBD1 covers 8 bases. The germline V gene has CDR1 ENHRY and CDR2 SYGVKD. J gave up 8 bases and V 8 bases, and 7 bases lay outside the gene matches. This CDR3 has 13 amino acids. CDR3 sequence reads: CAIGQGNKEKLFF. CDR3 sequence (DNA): TGTGCCATCGGACAGGGAAATAAGGAAAAACTGTTTTTT.

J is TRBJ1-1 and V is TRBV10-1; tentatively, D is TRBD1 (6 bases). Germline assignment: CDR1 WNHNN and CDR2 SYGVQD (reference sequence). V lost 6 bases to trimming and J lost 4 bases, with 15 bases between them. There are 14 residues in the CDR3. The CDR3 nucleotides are TGCGCCAGCAGGGAAGGGGGTTTAGGCACTGAAGCTTTCTTT. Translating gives CASREGGLGTEAFF.

The CDR3 DNA follows: TGTGCCAGCAGCCAAGATCTCGCAGGGGTGATATATGGCTACACCTTC. This translates into CASSQDLAGVIYGYTF. The V and J genes are TRBV14 and TRBJ1-2; possibly TRBD1 for D (6 bases). The germline V and J ends were trimmed by 0 bases and 5 bases, with 16 bases remaining between them. The CDR3 has 16 amino acids. Looked up from germline, CDR1 is SGHDN and CDR2 is FVKESK.

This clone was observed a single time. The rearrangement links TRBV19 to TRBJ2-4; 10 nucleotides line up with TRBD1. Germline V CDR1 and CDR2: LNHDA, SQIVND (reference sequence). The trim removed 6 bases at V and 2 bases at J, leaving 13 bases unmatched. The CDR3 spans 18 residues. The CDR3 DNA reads TGTGCCAGTAGCTCGACAGGGGGCTGGCTCGGGTCCAAAAACATTCAGTACTTC. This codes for CASSSTGGWLGSKNIQYF.

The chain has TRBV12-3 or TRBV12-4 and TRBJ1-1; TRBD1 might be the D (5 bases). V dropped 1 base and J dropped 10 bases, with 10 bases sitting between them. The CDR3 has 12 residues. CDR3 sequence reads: CASSLGGARAFF. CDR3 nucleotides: TGTGCCAGCAGTTTAGGTGGGGCACGAGCTTTCTTT.

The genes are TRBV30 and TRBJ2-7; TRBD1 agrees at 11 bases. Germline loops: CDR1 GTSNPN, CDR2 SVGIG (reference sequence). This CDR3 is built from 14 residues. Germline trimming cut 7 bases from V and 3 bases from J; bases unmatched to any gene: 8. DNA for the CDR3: TGTGCCTTTGCGGACAGGGGGCACGGCTACGAGCAGTACTTC. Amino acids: CAFADRGHGYEQYF.

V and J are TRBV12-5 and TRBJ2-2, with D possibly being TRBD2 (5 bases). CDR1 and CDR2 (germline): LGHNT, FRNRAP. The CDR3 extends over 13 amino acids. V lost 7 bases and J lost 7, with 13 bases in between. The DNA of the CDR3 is TGTGCTAGTGCCCCGGGAACCCACGGGGAGCTGTTTTTT. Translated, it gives CASAPGTHGELFF.

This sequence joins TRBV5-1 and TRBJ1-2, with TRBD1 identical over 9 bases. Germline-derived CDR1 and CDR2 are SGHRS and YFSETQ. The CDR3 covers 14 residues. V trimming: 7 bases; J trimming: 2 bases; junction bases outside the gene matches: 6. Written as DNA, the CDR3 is TGCGCCAGCGAACCCACAGGGGGCAACTATGGCTACACCTTC. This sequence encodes CASEPTGGNYGYTF.

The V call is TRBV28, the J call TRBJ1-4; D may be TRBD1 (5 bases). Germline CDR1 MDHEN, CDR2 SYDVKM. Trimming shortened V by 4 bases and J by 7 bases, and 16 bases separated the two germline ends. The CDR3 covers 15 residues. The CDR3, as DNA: TGTGCCAGCAGTTCCTCCGGCAGGGCCGGTGAAAAACTGTTTTTT. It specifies CASSSSGRAGEKLFF.

The chain's CDR3 is CASSLGGTSEETQYF. The CDR3 DNA reads TGTGCCAGCAGCTTAGGCGGCACCAGCGAGGAGACCCAGTACTTC. V is TRBV7-8 and J is TRBJ2-5; D unresolved. Germline lookup yields CDR1 SGHVS and CDR2 FQNEAQ. Trimming stripped 1 base from V and 5 bases from J, with 14 bases between. The CDR3 is 15 amino acids.

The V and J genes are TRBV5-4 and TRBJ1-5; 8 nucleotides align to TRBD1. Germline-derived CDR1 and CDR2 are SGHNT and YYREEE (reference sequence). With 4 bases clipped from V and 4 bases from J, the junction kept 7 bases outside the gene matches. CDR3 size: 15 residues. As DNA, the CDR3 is TGTGCCAGCAGCAACAGGGGGGACCAGAATCAGCCCCAGCATTTT. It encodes CASSNRGDQNQPQHF.

The DNA of the CDR3 is TGCGCCAGCAGCCCCTCACAGGGGATTACGGGTTCACCCCTCCACTTT. The encoded protein is CASSPSQGITGSPLHF. The chain employs TRBV5-1 and TRBJ1-6; TRBD1 matches 7 bases. After removal of 4 bases from V and 9 bases from J, the junction contained 13 bases not matched to a gene. This CDR3 region has 16 residues. Looked up from germline, CDR1 is SGHRS and CDR2 is YFSETQ.

CDR3 sequence reads: CASSMGLAGGLIHEQFF. The DNA of the CDR3 is TGTGCCAGCAGTATGGGACTAGCGGGGGGGCTAATCCATGAGCAGTTCTTC. The chain recombines TRBV27 with TRBJ2-1; 16 bases match TRBD2. The V and J ends lost 5 bases and 8 bases, in that order; junction bases with no gene match: 9. The length of the CDR3 is 17 residues. From germline, CDR1 is MNHEY and CDR2 SMNVEV (reference sequence).

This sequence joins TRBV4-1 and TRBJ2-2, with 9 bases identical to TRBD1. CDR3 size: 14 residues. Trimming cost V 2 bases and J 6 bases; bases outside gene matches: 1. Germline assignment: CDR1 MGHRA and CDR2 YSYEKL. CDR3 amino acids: CASSQRQGAGELFF. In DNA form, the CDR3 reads TGCGCCAGCAGCCAACGACAGGGGGCCGGGGAGCTGTTTTTT.

The CDR3 sequence is CATSDRSNRQTQYF. The DNA for the CDR3 is TGTGCCACCAGTGATCGGAGTAATAGGCAGACCCAGTACTTC. The chain carries TRBV24-1 and TRBJ2-5, with D unresolved. In germline, CDR1 is KGHDR, CDR2 SFDVKD. The CDR3 length is 14 residues. Trimming shortened V by 3 bases and J by 6 bases, and 13 bases separated the two germline ends.

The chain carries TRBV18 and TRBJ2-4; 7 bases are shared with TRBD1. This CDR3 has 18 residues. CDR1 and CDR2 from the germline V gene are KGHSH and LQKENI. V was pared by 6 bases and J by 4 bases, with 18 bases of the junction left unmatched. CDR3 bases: TGTGCCAGCTCCCCCATCAATTGGGCGACAGGGACAAAAAACATTCAGTACTTC. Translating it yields CASSPINWATGTKNIQYF.

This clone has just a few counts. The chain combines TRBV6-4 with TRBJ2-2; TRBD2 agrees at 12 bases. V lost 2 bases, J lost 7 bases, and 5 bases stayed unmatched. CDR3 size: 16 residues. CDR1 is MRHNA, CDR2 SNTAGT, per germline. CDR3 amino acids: CASSDTSGRSIGELFF. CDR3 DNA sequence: TGTGCCAGCAGTGACACTAGCGGGAGGTCTATCGGGGAGCTGTTTTTT.

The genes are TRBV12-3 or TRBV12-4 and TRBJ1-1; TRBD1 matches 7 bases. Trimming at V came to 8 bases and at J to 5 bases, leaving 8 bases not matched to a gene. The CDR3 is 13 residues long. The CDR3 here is CASGYRDRTEAFF. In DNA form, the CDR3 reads TGTGCCAGCGGCTACCGGGACAGAACTGAAGCTTTCTTT.

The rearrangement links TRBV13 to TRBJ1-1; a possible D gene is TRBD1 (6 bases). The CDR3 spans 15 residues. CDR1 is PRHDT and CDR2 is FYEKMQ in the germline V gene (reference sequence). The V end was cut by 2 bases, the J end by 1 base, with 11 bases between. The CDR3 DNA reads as TGTGCCAGCAGCTTAAGGTACAGGGAGAACACTGAAGCTTTCTTT. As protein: CASSLRYRENTEAFF.

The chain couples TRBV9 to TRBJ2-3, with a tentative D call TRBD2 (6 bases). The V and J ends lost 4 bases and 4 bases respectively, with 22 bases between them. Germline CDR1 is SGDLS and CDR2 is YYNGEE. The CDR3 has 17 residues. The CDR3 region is CASSPERVGGPPDTQYF. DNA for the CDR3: TGTGCCAGCAGCCCGGAGCGGGTGGGAGGCCCCCCAGATACGCAGTATTTT.

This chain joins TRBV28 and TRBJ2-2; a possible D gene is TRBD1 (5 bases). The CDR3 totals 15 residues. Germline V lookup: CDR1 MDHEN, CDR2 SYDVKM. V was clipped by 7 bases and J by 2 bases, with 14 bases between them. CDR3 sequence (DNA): TGTGCCAGCATCAGTAGTCAGGGAAACACCGGGGAGCTGTTTTTT. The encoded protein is CASISSQGNTGELFF.

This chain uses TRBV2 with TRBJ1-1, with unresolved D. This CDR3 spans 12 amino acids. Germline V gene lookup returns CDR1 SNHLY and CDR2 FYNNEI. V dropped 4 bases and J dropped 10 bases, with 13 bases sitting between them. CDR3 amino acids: CASSADTPGAFF. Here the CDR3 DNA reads TGTGCCAGCAGTGCTGACACCCCAGGAGCTTTCTTT. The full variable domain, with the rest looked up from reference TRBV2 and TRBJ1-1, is EPEVTQTPSHQVTQMGQEVILRCVPISNHLYFYWYRQILGQKVEFLVSFYNNEISEKSEIFDDQFSVERPDGSNFTLKIRSTKLEDSAMYFCASSADTPGAFFGQGTRLTVV.